These T cell receptor beta chains were read from a single sample in a study of blood T cell repertoires in COVID-19. The data were produced by immunoSEQ multiplex PCR, yet TCRdb's version contains in-frame clones alone and is incomplete. The sample lists 260,000 or so clones, about 91% seen once, with about 1.2% in the top ten. Input material: PBMCs or T cells enriched from blood (not recorded which). The receptors come from a woman aged 40 to 50 with acute COVID-19. CDR3s include the opening cysteine and the closing phenylalanine or tryptophan. Each record gives: D gene, V gene, clone size, CDR3 protein. A D gene is named only where the DNA matches it firmly. Not all rows give a size; the values are once, few, many and, for expanded clones, a class.

d_call: TRBD1; v_call: TRBV27; clone_size: once; cdr3_aa: CASSFPGQGAYEQYF
d_call: NA; v_call: TRBV28; clone_size: NA; cdr3_aa: CASSFGEQAREKLFF
d_call: TRBD2; v_call: TRBV20-1; clone_size: NA; cdr3_aa: CSASGLGGTGYEQYF
d_call: NA; v_call: TRBV19; clone_size: NA; cdr3_aa: CASSIVAGTEAFF
d_call: NA; v_call: TRBV10-2; clone_size: once; cdr3_aa: CASQGRFSSYEQYF
d_call: NA; v_call: TRBV19; clone_size: NA; cdr3_aa: CASRVGRFSVNTEAFF
d_call: NA; v_call: TRBV24-1; clone_size: NA; cdr3_aa: CATSQTGTPTDTQYF
d_call: TRBD1; v_call: TRBV28; clone_size: NA; cdr3_aa: CASSWEQGAIGELFF
d_call: NA; v_call: TRBV3-1/TRBV3-2; clone_size: NA; cdr3_aa: CASSQGSGTDTQYF
d_call: TRBD2; v_call: TRBV2; clone_size: NA; cdr3_aa: CASSELAGENYEQYF
d_call: NA; v_call: TRBV4-2; clone_size: NA; cdr3_aa: CASSQDGQAIHFYEQYF
d_call: TRBD1; v_call: TRBV28; clone_size: NA; cdr3_aa: CASSSGQGAYGYTF
d_call: TRBD1; v_call: TRBV30; clone_size: NA; cdr3_aa: CAWSGQGVRSNEKLFF
d_call: NA; v_call: TRBV27; clone_size: once; cdr3_aa: CASWERRLNNEQFF
d_call: NA; v_call: TRBV30; clone_size: NA; cdr3_aa: CAWAGVARGNEQFF
d_call: TRBD1; v_call: TRBV2; clone_size: few; cdr3_aa: CASRPRGPDQPQHF
d_call: NA; v_call: TRBV27; clone_size: NA; cdr3_aa: CASSLGSSGANVLTF
d_call: NA; v_call: TRBV30; clone_size: NA; cdr3_aa: CAWSLGGNNEQFF
d_call: TRBD2; v_call: TRBV28; clone_size: NA; cdr3_aa: CASRPTSGRLNEQFF
d_call: TRBD1; v_call: TRBV7-2; clone_size: NA; cdr3_aa: CASSPTGVMNTEAFF
d_call: TRBD1; v_call: TRBV27; clone_size: NA; cdr3_aa: CASSSGGAMGGAFF
d_call: NA; v_call: TRBV28; clone_size: NA; cdr3_aa: CASSNPTPNSGNTIYF
d_call: TRBD2; v_call: TRBV13; clone_size: NA; cdr3_aa: CASSSKFAGDGGELFF
d_call: TRBD1; v_call: TRBV19; clone_size: NA; cdr3_aa: CASSMGQGGSYGYTF
d_call: TRBD1; v_call: TRBV13; clone_size: NA; cdr3_aa: CASSFRGNSPLHF
d_call: NA; v_call: TRBV27; clone_size: NA; cdr3_aa: CASSPSGLTNTGELFF
d_call: NA; v_call: TRBV19; clone_size: few; cdr3_aa: CASSIARVNQPQHF
d_call: NA; v_call: TRBV28; clone_size: NA; cdr3_aa: CASSLLGRPEAFF
d_call: NA; v_call: TRBV4-1; clone_size: NA; cdr3_aa: CASSREWSLGNSPLHF
d_call: TRBD1; v_call: TRBV18; clone_size: NA; cdr3_aa: CALTDRVNYGYTF